The clone carrying this T cell receptor (beta chain) was seen more than once but under ten times. Its antigen is currently unknown. This sample is drawn from a study of blood T cells in healthy people across ages. General study points: Diversity of TCR beta per million T cells declined in a roughly linear way with age. Diversity figures based on one million T cells were deemed too low. Comparison with aged donors showed that long-lived donors had more naive CD4+ cells and higher diversity.

There were at least 5.5 micrograms of total RNA extracted from every sample. A second PCR of roughly 7 to 11 cycles used a sample-barcoded 5' primer and a J-beta primer mix. TCRdb re-analysed the 5' RACE reads in MiXCR, keeping a single row per CDR3 protein. The table has 1.5 million to 2 million distinct CDR3 sequences, 40% to 55% seen once; the top ten hold 2.1%. Sequencing was done on a sample of blood. The origin of this receptor is a woman between 40 and 50 years old in good health.

Here the CDR3 DNA reads TGTGCCAGCAGCTTAGGAGGACTAGCGGGGGAGTACAATGAGCAGTTCTTC. It translates to CASSLGGLAGEYNEQFF. The chain carries TRBV7-9 and TRBJ2-1; 13 bases match TRBD2. The J segment lost 4 bases and the V segment lost 1 base, leaving 4 bases of the junction unmatched. The CDR3 has 17 residues. CDR1 SEHNR and CDR2 FQNEAQ come from the germline V gene (reference sequence).